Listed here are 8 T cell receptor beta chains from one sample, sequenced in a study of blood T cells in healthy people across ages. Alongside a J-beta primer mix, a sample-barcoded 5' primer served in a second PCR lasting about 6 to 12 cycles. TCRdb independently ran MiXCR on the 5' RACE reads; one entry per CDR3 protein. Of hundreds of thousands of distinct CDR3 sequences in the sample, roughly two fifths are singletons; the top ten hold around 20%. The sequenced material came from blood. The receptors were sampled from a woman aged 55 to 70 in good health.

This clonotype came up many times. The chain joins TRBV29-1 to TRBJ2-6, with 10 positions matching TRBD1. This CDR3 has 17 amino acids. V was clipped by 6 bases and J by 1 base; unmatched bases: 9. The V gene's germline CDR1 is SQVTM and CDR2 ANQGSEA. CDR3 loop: CSVAPGQGRSGANVLTF. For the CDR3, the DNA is TGCAGCGTAGCACCGGGACAGGGGAGATCTGGGGCCAACGTCCTGACTTTC.

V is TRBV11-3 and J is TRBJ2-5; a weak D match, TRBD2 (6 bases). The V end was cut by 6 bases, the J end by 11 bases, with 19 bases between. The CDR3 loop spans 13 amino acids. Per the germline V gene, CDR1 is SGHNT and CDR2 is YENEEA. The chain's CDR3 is CASSKGGSNEQYF. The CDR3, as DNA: TGTGCCAGCAGTAAAGGAGGGTCGAATGAGCAGTACTTC.

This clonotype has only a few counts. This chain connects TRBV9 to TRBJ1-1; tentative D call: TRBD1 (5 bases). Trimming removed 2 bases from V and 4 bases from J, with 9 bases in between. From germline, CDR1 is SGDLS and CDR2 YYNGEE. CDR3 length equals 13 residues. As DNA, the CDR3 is TGTGCCAGCAGCGTCGGGGGGTCCACTGAAGCTTTCTTT. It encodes CASSVGGSTEAFF.

The CDR3 loop is CASKPSVASGNYEQYF. DNA of the CDR3: TGCGCCAGCAAGCCCTCCGTGGCTAGCGGGAATTACGAGCAGTACTTC. V gene TRBV4-1 combines with J gene TRBJ2-7; 9 positions agree with TRBD2. CDR1 and CDR2 from the germline V gene are MGHRA and YSYEKL. CDR3 length equals 16 residues. V lost 7 bases to trimming and J lost 4 bases; unmatched junction nucleotides: 14.

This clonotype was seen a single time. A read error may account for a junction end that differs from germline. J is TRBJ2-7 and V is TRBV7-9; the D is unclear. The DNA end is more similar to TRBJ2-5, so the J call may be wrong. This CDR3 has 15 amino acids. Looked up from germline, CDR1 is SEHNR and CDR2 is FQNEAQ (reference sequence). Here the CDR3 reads CASSLGLSEGKTQYF. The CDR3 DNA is TGTGCCAGCAGTTTAGGGTTATCGGAAGGGAAGACCCAGTACTTC.

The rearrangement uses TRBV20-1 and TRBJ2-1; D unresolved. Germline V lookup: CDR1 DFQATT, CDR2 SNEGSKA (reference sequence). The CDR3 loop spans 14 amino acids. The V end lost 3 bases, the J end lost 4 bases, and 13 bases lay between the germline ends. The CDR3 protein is CSARASVNYNEQFF. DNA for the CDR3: TGCAGTGCTAGGGCCAGCGTCAATTACAATGAGCAGTTCTTC.

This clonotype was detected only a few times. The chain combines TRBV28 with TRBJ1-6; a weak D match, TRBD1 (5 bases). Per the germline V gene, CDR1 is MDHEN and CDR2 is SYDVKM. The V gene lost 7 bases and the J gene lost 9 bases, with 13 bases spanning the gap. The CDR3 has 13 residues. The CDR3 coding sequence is TGTGCCAGCAATAGGGACTCCCTTTCACCCCTCCACTTT. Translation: CASNRDSLSPLHF.

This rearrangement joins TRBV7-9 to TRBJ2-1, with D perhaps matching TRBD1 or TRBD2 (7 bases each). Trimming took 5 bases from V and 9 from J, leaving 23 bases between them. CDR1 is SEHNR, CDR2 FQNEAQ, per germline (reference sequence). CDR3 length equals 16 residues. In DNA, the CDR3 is TGTGCCAGCAGCCAACAGGCCGGGTCAGGGGGGGGTGAGCAGTTCTTC. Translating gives CASSQQAGSGGGEQFF.